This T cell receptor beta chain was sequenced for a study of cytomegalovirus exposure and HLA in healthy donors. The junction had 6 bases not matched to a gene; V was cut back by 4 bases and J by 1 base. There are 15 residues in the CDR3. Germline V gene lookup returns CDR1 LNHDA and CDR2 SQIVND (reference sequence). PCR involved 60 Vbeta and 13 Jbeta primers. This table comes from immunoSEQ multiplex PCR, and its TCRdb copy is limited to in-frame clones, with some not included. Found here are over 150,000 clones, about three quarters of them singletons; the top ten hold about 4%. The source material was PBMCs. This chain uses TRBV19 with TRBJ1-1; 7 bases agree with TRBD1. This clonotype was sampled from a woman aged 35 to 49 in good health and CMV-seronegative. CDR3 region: CASSRHRGSNTEAFF. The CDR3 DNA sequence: TGTGCCAGTAGTAGACACAGGGGATCGAACACTGAAGCTTTCTTT.